The 15 T cell receptor beta chains reported below all come from one sample, sequenced in a study of T cell repertoires in cytomegalovirus infection. TCRdb re-called the reads through MiXCR, storing one row per CDR3 protein. This table has hundreds of thousands of distinct CDR3 sequences, 15% to 20% appearing once. The sequenced sample was PBMCs. Source of these receptors: a human donor in good health (CMV status not recorded). Some clones in this sample may be carry-over from other donors' samples.

The table lists this clonotype with a few counts. The chain uses TRBV25-1 and TRBJ2-2; 7 positions match TRBD1. The CDR3 spans 16 residues. Unmatched junction bases numbered 7, after V lost 2 bases and J lost 4 bases. The germline V gene has CDR1 MGHDK and CDR2 SYGVNS. The CDR3 spells CASSEPRQGSTGELFF. For the CDR3, the DNA is TGTGCCAGCAGTGAACCCCGACAGGGTTCCACCGGGGAGCTGTTTTTT.

The CDR3 DNA is TGTGCCAGCAGCTTAAGGGATGGGACTAGCGGGGGGCCCAACTACGAGCAGTACTTC. Its protein is CASSLRDGTSGGPNYEQYF. This chain links TRBV7-2 with TRBJ2-7; TRBD2 matches 15 bases. V lost 2 bases, J lost 3 bases, and 11 bases stayed unmatched. The CDR3 spans 19 residues. From germline, CDR1 is SGHTA and CDR2 FQGNSA.

This clonotype was found many times. The chain has TRBV11-3 and TRBJ2-3; D gene unclear. CDR3 length: 15 residues. V shed 3 bases and J shed 3 bases, with 13 bases lying between them. Germline CDR1 and CDR2: SGHNT and YENEEA. For the CDR3, the DNA is TGTGCCAGCAGCTTGACACGGGCTGTGACAGATACGCAGTATTTT. Amino acid sequence: CASSLTRAVTDTQYF.

This clonotype was picked up many times. V and J are TRBV7-2 and TRBJ1-2, with unresolved D. The length of the CDR3 is 11 residues. V lost 0 bases to trimming and J lost 5 bases, with 1 base between them. Germline V gene data show CDR1 as SGHTA and CDR2 as FQGNSA. The CDR3 loop is CASSLAYGYTF. The CDR3 DNA sequence: TGTGCCAGCAGCTTAGCATATGGCTACACCTTC.

To note about this clonotype: This CDR3 fails to terminate in the conserved phenylalanine or tryptophan, so it likely reflects a read error. The DNA is omitted, as the CDR3 cannot be located on it reliably, and the CDR3 follows TCRdb's listing. The chain carries TRBV11-2 and TRBJ2-1; the table's D gene call, TRBD2, was not cross checked with the DNA. 18 amino acids form the CDR3, both terminal residues included. Germline lookup yields CDR1 SGHAT and CDR2 FQNNGV. CDR3 amino acids: CASSLFGLSGGASWEKFL.

This clonotype was counted ten times or more. This chain connects TRBV7-6 to TRBJ2-5; 7 bases match TRBD1. Germline V CDR1 and CDR2: SGHVS, FNYEAQ. CDR3 length: 17 residues. The V and J ends lost 3 bases and 0 bases, in that order; junction bases with no gene match: 10. CDR3: CASSFRQGTPYQETQYF. The CDR3, as DNA: TGTGCCAGCAGCTTCCGACAGGGCACCCCGTACCAAGAGACCCAGTACTTC.

The chain carries TRBV18 and TRBJ2-6; a weak D match, TRBD2 (6 bases). The germline CDR1 and CDR2 sequences are KGHSH and LQKENI. This CDR3 is 16 amino acids long. Trimming took off 2 bases at V and 0 bases at J, with 8 bases between the two ends. The CDR3 spells CASSPWGLSGANVLTF. The CDR3 coding sequence is TGTGCCAGCTCACCATGGGGACTCTCTGGGGCCAACGTCCTGACTTTC.

This clonotype was detected many times. The chain has TRBV7-2 and TRBJ2-7; TRBD1 matches 7 bases. J was trimmed by 5 bases and V by 1 base; bases with no gene match: 8. The CDR3 sequence is 15 residues long. Germline CDR1 and CDR2: SGHTA and FQGNSA. The CDR3 DNA sequence: TGTGCCAGCAGCTTAGTAGGACAGGCTACGGACGAGCAGTACTTC. Protein sequence: CASSLVGQATDEQYF.

The chain links TRBV28 to TRBJ2-3, with D perhaps matching TRBD1 or TRBD2 (5 bases each). The CDR3 covers 18 residues. Germline V gene data show CDR1 as MDHEN and CDR2 as SYDVKM. With 2 bases removed from V and 4 bases from J, the gap between germline ends came to 22 bases. The chain's CDR3 is CASSLSAGWGWGADTQYF. DNA for the CDR3: TGTGCCAGCAGTTTAAGTGCCGGGTGGGGGTGGGGCGCAGATACGCAGTATTTT.

Ten or more counts support this clonotype. V and J are TRBV7-9 and TRBJ1-6; D possibly corresponds to TRBD1 (5 bases). Looked up from germline, CDR1 is SEHNR and CDR2 is FQNEAQ (reference sequence). Trimming pared 1 base from V and 9 bases from J, leaving 16 bases between. There are 16 residues in the CDR3. CDR3 DNA: TGTGCCAGCAGCTTAGTCCGGGGCAGGAGGACTTCACCCCTCCACTTT. Amino acid sequence: CASSLVRGRRTSPLHF.

The sample holds a few counts of this clonotype. The chain carries TRBV20-1 and TRBJ1-2; the match to TRBD1 covers 8 bases. Looked up from germline, CDR1 is DFQATT and CDR2 is SNEGSKA (reference sequence). The CDR3 has 16 residues. The J segment lost 4 bases and the V segment lost 3 bases, leaving 13 bases of the junction unmatched. CDR3 coding DNA: TGCAGTGCTAGCATGCTCGCAGGGGGCTCGGGCTATGGCTACACCTTC. Protein product: CSASMLAGGSGYGYTF.

In its sample, this clonotype was seen a few times. Here the CDR3 DNA reads TGTGCCAGCAGCCCCGGGACACTGGAAACTGAAGCTTTCTTT. Translation: CASSPGTLETEAFF. This chain links TRBV5-4 with TRBJ1-1; weak D call: TRBD1 (6 bases). Trimming took 4 bases from V and 5 from J, leaving 15 bases between them. From germline, CDR1 is SGHNT and CDR2 YYREEE (reference sequence). The CDR3 runs to 14 residues. Filled out from reference TRBV5-4 and TRBJ1-1, the complete variable domain reads ETGVTQSPTHLIKTRGQQVTLRCSSQSGHNTVSWYQQALGQGPQFIFQYYREEENGRGNFPPRFSGLQFPNYSSELNVNALELDDSALYLCASSPGTLETEAFFGQGTRLTVV.

This clonotype was seen at least ten times. The V gene is TRBV2, the J gene TRBJ1-1; no definite D call. The length of the CDR3 is 15 residues. Per germline, CDR1 SNHLY and CDR2 FYNNEI. Trimming took off 0 bases at V and 0 bases at J, with 8 bases between the two ends. The CDR3 DNA sequence: TGTGCCAGCAGTGAAGCCGGCATTATGAACACTGAAGCTTTCTTT. Protein sequence: CASSEAGIMNTEAFF.

This clonotype was observed at least ten times. The genes are TRBV2 and TRBJ2-2; weak D call: TRBD1 (5 bases). This CDR3 is 18 amino acids long. The V and J ends lost 3 bases and 6 bases respectively, with 23 bases between them. Germline V gene sequence: CDR1 SNHLY, CDR2 FYNNEI. CDR3 sequence: CASSDDAAGPVSPGELFF. CDR3 sequence (DNA): TGTGCCAGCAGTGACGACGCGGCAGGGCCAGTATCACCCGGGGAGCTGTTTTTT.

This clonotype has only a few counts. V is TRBV5-1 and J is TRBJ2-3; D is unclear. V dropped 1 base and J dropped 2 bases, with 11 bases sitting between them. The CDR3 contains 15 residues. Germline assignment: CDR1 SGHRS and CDR2 YFSETQ. CDR3 sequence: CASSLFGVPTDTQYF. The CDR3 nucleotides are TGCGCCAGCAGCTTGTTTGGGGTCCCCACAGATACGCAGTATTTT.